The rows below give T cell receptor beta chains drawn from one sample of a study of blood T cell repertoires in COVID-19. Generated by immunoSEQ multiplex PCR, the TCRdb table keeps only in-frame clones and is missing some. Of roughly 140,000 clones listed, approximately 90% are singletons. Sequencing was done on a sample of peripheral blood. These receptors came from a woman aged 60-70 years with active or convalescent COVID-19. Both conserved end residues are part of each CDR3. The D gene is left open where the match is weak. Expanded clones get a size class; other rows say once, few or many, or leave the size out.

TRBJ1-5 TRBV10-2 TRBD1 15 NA CASREGQNSNQPQHF TGCGCCAGCAGGGAGGGACAGAATAGCAATCAGCCCCAGCATTTT
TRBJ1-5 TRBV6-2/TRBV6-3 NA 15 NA CASSYTGHRDQPQHF TGTGCCAGCAGTTACACGGGACATCGAGATCAGCCCCAGCATTTT
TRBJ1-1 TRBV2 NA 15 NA CASSEPLNLGGGAFF TGTGCCAGCAGTGAACCCCTAAATTTGGGGGGTGGGGCTTTCTTT
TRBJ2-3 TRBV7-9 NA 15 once CASSLGGRVTDTQYF TGTGCCAGCAGCTTAGGAGGCAGGGTGACAGATACGCAGTATTTT
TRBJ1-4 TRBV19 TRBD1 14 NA CASSEGQGGEKLFF TGTGCCAGTAGTGAGGGACAGGGTGGAGAAAAACTGTTTTTT
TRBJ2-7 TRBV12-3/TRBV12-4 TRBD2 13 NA CASKAGISYEQYF TGTGCCAGCAAAGCGGGGATCTCCTACGAGCAGTACTTC
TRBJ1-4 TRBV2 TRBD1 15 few CASSPLRGPNEKLFF TGTGCCAGCAGTCCCCTGAGGGGGCCTAATGAAAAACTGTTTTTT
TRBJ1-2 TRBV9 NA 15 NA CASSVEPGGVYGYTF TGTGCCAGCAGCGTAGAACCGGGAGGGGTCTATGGCTACACCTTC
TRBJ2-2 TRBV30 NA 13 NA CAWSHRNTGELFF TGTGCCTGGAGTCACAGAAACACCGGGGAGCTGTTTTTT
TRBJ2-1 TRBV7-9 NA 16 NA CASSSTDLLGGDEQFF TGTGCCAGCAGCTCAACTGATCTACTAGGGGGGGATGAGCAGTTCTTC
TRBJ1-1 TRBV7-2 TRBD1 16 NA CASSLWAGQGTTEAFF TGTGCCAGCAGCTTATGGGCGGGACAGGGGACCACTGAAGCTTTCTTT
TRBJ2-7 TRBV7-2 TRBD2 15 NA CASSLGLAESYEQYF TGTGCCAGCAGCTTAGGGCTAGCGGAGTCCTACGAGCAGTACTTC
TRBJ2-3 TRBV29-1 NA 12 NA CSVVRGADTQYF TGCAGCGTTGTTCGCGGCGCAGATACGCAGTATTTT
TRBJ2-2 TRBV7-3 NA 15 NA CASRDNRENTGELFF TGTGCCAGCAGGGACAACAGGGAGAACACCGGGGAGCTGTTTTTT
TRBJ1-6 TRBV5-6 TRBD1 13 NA CASSETGFSPLHF TGTGCCAGCAGCGAGACAGGGTTCTCACCCCTCCACTTT
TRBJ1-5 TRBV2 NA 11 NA CASGGQIPQHF TGTGCCAGCGGAGGTCAGATTCCCCAGCATTTT
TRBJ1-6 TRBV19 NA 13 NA CASRAQTNSPLHF TGTGCCAGTAGGGCACAGACTAATTCACCCCTCCACTTT
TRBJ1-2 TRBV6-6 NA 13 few CASSPVEIYGYTF TGTGCCAGCAGTCCGGTTGAGATATATGGCTACACCTTC
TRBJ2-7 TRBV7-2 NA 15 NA CASSNAGGSSYEQYF TGTGCCAGCAGTAATGCCGGGGGTAGCTCCTACGAGCAGTACTTC
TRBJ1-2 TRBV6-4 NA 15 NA CASSELWGGPGGYTF TGTGCCAGCAGCGAACTTTGGGGGGGGCCAGGTGGCTACACCTTC
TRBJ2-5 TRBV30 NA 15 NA CVWIRGYTRVETQYF TGTGTCTGGATCCGGGGGTACACAAGGGTGGAGACCCAGTACTTC
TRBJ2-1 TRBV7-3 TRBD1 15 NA CASSLGQGPYNEQFF TGTGCCAGCAGCTTGGGACAGGGCCCTTACAATGAGCAGTTCTTC
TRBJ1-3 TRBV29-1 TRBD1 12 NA CSANRGGNTIYF TGCAGCGCCAACAGGGGTGGAAACACCATATATTTT
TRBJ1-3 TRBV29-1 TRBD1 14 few CSVSGQSSGNTIYF TGCAGCGTCTCGGGACAGTCCTCTGGAAACACCATATATTTT
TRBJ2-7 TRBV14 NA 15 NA CASSQANGQTYEQYF TGTGCCAGCAGCCAGGCTAATGGACAGACCTACGAGCAGTACTTC
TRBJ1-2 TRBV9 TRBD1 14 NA CASSVGTGGQGYTF TGTGCCAGCAGCGTCGGGACAGGGGGCCAGGGCTACACCTTC